The 7 T cell receptor beta chains in this list originate from one sample, sequenced in a study of Ad26.COV2.S vaccination and SARS-CoV-2 variants. Treatment here: approximately 18 received Ad26.COV2.S at low or high dose, single or two shots; five or six received placebo; per-sample allocation not given. Specimens were obtained on day 63 following the first vaccine or placebo injection. Measured with immunoSEQ multiplex PCR; TCRdb has only the in-frame clones, and not every one. The sample comprises about 440,000 clones, 87% of which are singletons, and around 13% rests with the top ten. The source material was peripheral blood, sampled in a trial of Ad26.COV2.S vaccine versus placebo. Receptors originate from a person between 18 and 60 years old who received the Ad26.COV2.S COVID-19 vaccine or a placebo.

The chain has TRBV12-3 or TRBV12-4 and TRBJ1-3, with D unclear. Deletions cut 5 bases from V and 0 bases from J, with 5 bases between. The CDR3 totals 13 residues. The CDR3, as DNA: TGTGCCAGCAGTCCATTCTCTGGAAACACCATATATTTT. Translation gives CASSPFSGNTIYF.

This chain joins TRBV21-1 and TRBJ2-7; the table's TRBD2 call for D was not verified on the DNA. TRBV21-1 is marked as a pseudogene. CDR3 length: 13 residues. The CDR3 sequence is CASSRGPNYEQYF. In DNA, the CDR3 is TGTGCCAGCAGCCGCGGGCCTAACTACGAGCAGTACTTC.

This clone was counted a single time. The chain is built from TRBV7-4 and TRBJ1-4, with D possibly matching TRBD1 (6 bases). The CDR3 is 16 residues long. The germline V gene encodes CDR1 SGHVT and CDR2 SQSDAQ. Between the trimmed V and J ends, which lost 5 bases and 6 bases, there was a span of 19 bases. CDR3 residues: CASSTGQRGGDEKLFF. CDR3 sequence (DNA): TGTGCCAGCAGCACCGGACAGAGGGGGGGTGATGAAAAACTGTTTTTT.

CDR3 amino acids: CAISDTGVAYEQYF. CDR3 nucleotide sequence: TGTGCCATCAGTGATACGGGAGTTGCCTACGAGCAGTACTTC. The genes are TRBV10-3 and TRBJ2-7; perhaps TRBD2 as D (6 bases). V lost 3 bases, J lost 2 bases, and 11 bases lay in between. Germline V gene sequence: CDR1 ENHRY, CDR2 SYGVKD. The CDR3 is made up of 14 amino acids.

The chain links TRBV18 to TRBJ2-5; unclear D gene. Trimming stripped 4 bases from V and 2 bases from J, with 14 bases between. The CDR3 extends over 15 amino acids. Germline V gene sequence: CDR1 KGHSH, CDR2 LQKENI. The CDR3, as DNA: TGTGCCAGCTCACGCGACACCCTGGGGCAAGAGACCCAGTACTTC. Amino acids: CASSRDTLGQETQYF.

This chain joins TRBV27 and TRBJ2-1; either TRBD1 or TRBD2 may supply D (5 bases each). Trimming cost V 6 bases and J 2 bases, with 14 bases left between them. This CDR3 spans 15 amino acids. Germline assignment: CDR1 MNHEY and CDR2 SMNVEV (reference sequence). The CDR3 sequence is CASRGVRTPYNEQFF. CDR3 in DNA: TGTGCCAGCAGGGGGGTCCGAACCCCCTACAATGAGCAGTTCTTC.

The chain has TRBV6-2 or TRBV6-3 and TRBJ2-7, with D possibly matching TRBD1 (5 bases). V was cut by 2 bases and J by 1 base, with 15 bases left in between. The CDR3 loop spans 16 amino acids. Germline CDR1 MNHEY, CDR2 SVGEGT. CDR3 bases: TGTGCCAGCAGTTACCTACTGGGTGACAGTTCCTACGAGCAGTACTTC. Translation: CASSYLLGDSSYEQYF.